One and the same sample provided the 21 T cell receptor beta chains below, sequenced in a study of Ad26.COV2.S vaccination and SARS-CoV-2 variants. This sample's treatment: some 20 received Ad26.COV2.S at low or high dose, single or two shots; 5 received placebo; per-sample allocation not given. All samples were drawn on day 63, counting from the first vaccine or placebo injection. Using immunoSEQ multiplex PCR, the repertoire was profiled, and TCRdb retains in-frame clones only, with some absent. Among 250,000 to 300,000 clones listed, over 75% were seen once. Here the sequenced sample was peripheral blood, taken in a trial of Ad26.COV2.S vaccine versus placebo. These receptors came from a person aged 18-65 years who received the Ad26.COV2.S COVID-19 vaccine or a placebo.

The chain carries TRBV3-1 (or the pseudogene TRBV3-2) and TRBJ1-5; D is undetermined. Germline V lookup: CDR1 LGHDT, CDR2 YNNKEL (reference sequence). This CDR3 spans 14 amino acids. V lost 4 bases and J lost 6, with 13 bases in between. The CDR3 spells CASSPSMGSQPQHF. In DNA form, the CDR3 reads TGTGCCAGCAGCCCATCAATGGGCAGTCAGCCCCAGCATTTT.

The chain recombines TRBV5-1 with TRBJ1-2; 12 bases align to TRBD1. Germline V gene lookup returns CDR1 SGHRS and CDR2 YFSETQ. The CDR3 contains 15 residues. V dropped 0 bases and J dropped 6; count of bases not matched to a gene: 3. DNA of the CDR3: TGCGCCAGCAGCTTGGAGGGACAGGGGGCGGATGGCTACACCTTC. Its protein product is CASSLEGQGADGYTF.

Only one count was recorded for this clone. The rearrangement joins TRBV15 to TRBJ2-7; a possible D gene is TRBD1 (6 bases). The V gene lost 4 bases and the J gene lost 0 bases, with 10 bases spanning the gap. The CDR3 has 14 amino acids. Per germline, CDR1 LNHNV and CDR2 YYDKDF (reference sequence). Here the CDR3 DNA reads TGTGCCACCAGCATCTACAGGGCCTCCTACGAGCAGTACTTC. Amino acids: CATSIYRASYEQYF.

This chain connects TRBV6-5 to TRBJ2-3; 7 bases fit TRBD1. The CDR3 has 13 amino acids. CDR1 and CDR2 (germline): MNHEY, SVGAGI. J lost 4 bases, V lost 9 bases, and 7 bases had no gene match. The CDR3 bases are TGTGCCAGTGACAGGGTTGGGGCAGATACGCAGTATTTT. Amino acid sequence: CASDRVGADTQYF.

In this sample, this clone turned up a few times. The rearrangement uses TRBV7-2 and TRBJ1-6, with D unresolved. The CDR3 runs to 15 residues. Per germline, CDR1 SGHTA and CDR2 FQGNSA. Deletions cut 5 bases from V and 7 bases from J, with 15 bases between. The DNA for the CDR3 is TGTGCCAGCAGCCTTAAGAGGCTAGGGAATTCACCCCTCCACTTT. Encoded protein: CASSLKRLGNSPLHF.

The chain couples TRBV19 to TRBJ1-1, with D perhaps matching TRBD1 (5 bases). There are 13 residues in the CDR3. The germline V gene has CDR1 LNHDA and CDR2 SQIVND (reference sequence). Trimming took off 5 bases at V and 0 bases at J, with 7 bases between the two ends. CDR3 amino acids: CASSRQMNTEAFF. The DNA for the CDR3 is TGTGCCAGTAGTCGACAGATGAACACTGAAGCTTTCTTT.

This rearrangement joins TRBV7-8 to TRBJ1-1, with D unclear. This CDR3 is 13 amino acids long. V was cut by 2 bases and J by 1 base, with 5 bases left in between. Germline V gene sequence: CDR1 SGHVS, CDR2 FQNEAQ. CDR3 nucleotides: TGTGCCAGCAGCTTATTGTGGAACACTGAAGCTTTCTTT. Its protein product is CASSLLWNTEAFF.

This clone was picked up one time. V and J are TRBV3-1 (or the pseudogene TRBV3-2) and TRBJ2-3; the D is unclear. CDR1 is LGHDT and CDR2 is YNNKEL in the germline V gene (reference sequence). CDR3 size: 13 residues. The germline V and J ends were trimmed by 3 bases and 8 bases, with 12 bases remaining between them. CDR3 sequence: CASSQRLPSTQYF. CDR3 nucleotides: TGTGCCAGCAGCCAGAGGCTTCCTAGTACGCAGTATTTT.

The V gene is TRBV6-5, the J gene TRBJ1-2; TRBD1 might be the D (6 bases). The CDR3 runs 12 residues. Germline V gene data show CDR1 as MNHEY and CDR2 as SVGAGI. Trimming stripped 6 bases from V and 8 bases from J, with 13 bases between. CDR3 bases: TGTGCCAGCAGCCCAGGGGCAGGGGGCTACACCTTC. It is translated as CASSPGAGGYTF.

CDR3: CASTNSGAATLGYTF. For the CDR3, the DNA is TGTGCCAGTACCAATTCTGGGGCAGCGACCTTAGGCTACACCTTC. The chain links TRBV19 to TRBJ1-2; D perhaps matches TRBD1 (5 bases). Per germline, CDR1 LNHDA and CDR2 SQIVND (reference sequence). Trimming left V 7 bases short and J 8 bases short, with 23 bases between. The CDR3 spans 15 residues.

This chain connects TRBV5-1 to TRBJ2-1, with D possibly being TRBD2 (6 bases). Germline V lookup: CDR1 SGHRS, CDR2 YFSETQ. V was trimmed by 3 bases and J by 0 bases, leaving 10 bases between them. The CDR3 contains 15 residues. CDR3 nucleotides: TGCGCCAGCAGCTACGGAGGGAGCTCCTACAATGAGCAGTTCTTC. Protein product: CASSYGGSSYNEQFF.

The V call is TRBV7-6, the J call TRBJ1-3, with TRBD1 identical over 10 bases. CDR3 length: 16 residues. With V trimmed by 5 bases and J by 3 bases, 7 bases remained unmatched. In germline, CDR1 is SGHVS, CDR2 FNYEAQ. The DNA of the CDR3 is TGTGCCAGCAGCCCGGGACAGGGGTCCTTTGGAAACACCATATATTTT. It specifies CASSPGQGSFGNTIYF.

This chain uses TRBV19 with TRBJ2-7; D possibly corresponds to TRBD1 (6 bases). This CDR3 contains 14 residues. Trimming removed 4 bases at V and 5 bases at J, with 15 bases between. Germline values: CDR1 LNHDA, CDR2 SQIVND (reference sequence). CDR3 sequence reads: CASSTDSFVDEQYF. CDR3 coding DNA: TGTGCCAGTAGTACGGACAGCTTCGTAGACGAGCAGTACTTC. Variable domain in full (rest from reference TRBV19 and TRBJ2-7): DGGITQSPKYLFRKEGQNVTLSCEQNLNHDAMYWYRQDPGQGLRLIYYSQIVNDFQKGDIAEGYSVSREKKESFPLTVTSAQKNPTAFYLCASSTDSFVDEQYFGPGTRLTVT.

The V call is TRBV7-2, the J call TRBJ1-1; a possible D gene is TRBD1 (5 bases). Trimming removed 2 bases from V and 5 bases from J, with 12 bases in between. The CDR3 consists of 14 residues. CDR1 and CDR2 from the germline V gene are SGHTA and FQGNSA. The CDR3 DNA is TGTGCCAGCAGCTTACACGGGGGAGGGACTGAAGCTTTCTTT. Translating gives CASSLHGGGTEAFF.

The chain is built from TRBV5-1 and TRBJ2-7; 12 bases line up with TRBD2. The trim removed 6 bases at V and 2 bases at J, leaving 6 bases unmatched. The CDR3 totals 15 residues. CDR1 is SGHRS, CDR2 YFSETQ, per germline. The chain's CDR3 is CASTQGLAGTYEQYF. The CDR3 DNA is TGCGCCAGCACCCAAGGACTAGCGGGGACCTACGAGCAGTACTTC.

This chain links TRBV6-5 with TRBJ1-1, with D maybe TRBD1 (6 bases). Germline loops: CDR1 MNHEY, CDR2 SVGAGI. The CDR3 is 13 amino acids. V was cut by 9 bases and J by 6 bases, with 17 bases left in between. CDR3 amino acids: CARETGESPEAFF. The CDR3 region has the DNA TGTGCCAGAGAGACAGGTGAGTCGCCTGAAGCTTTCTTT.

The sample holds a few counts of this clone. V gene TRBV7-2 combines with J gene TRBJ1-1, with TRBD1 matching over 8 bases. With V trimmed by 6 bases and J by 6 bases, 3 bases remained unmatched. The germline gives CDR1 SGHTA, CDR2 FQGNSA. The CDR3 consists of 12 residues. The CDR3 nucleotides are TGTGCCAGCAGGGACAGGGCCGCTGAAGCTTTCTTT. This gives the protein CASRDRAAEAFF. Using reference TRBV7-2 and TRBJ1-1 for the parts outside the CDR3, the full variable domain is GAGVSQSPSNKVTEKGKDVELRCDPISGHTALYWYRQSLGQGLEFLIYFQGNSAPDKSGLPSDRFSAERTGGSVSTLTIQRTQQEDSAVYLCASRDRAAEAFFGQGTRLTVV.

The rearrangement uses TRBV7-8 and TRBJ1-1; maybe TRBD1 (6 bases). Trimming took 3 bases from V and 3 from J, leaving 11 bases between them. Per germline, CDR1 SGHVS and CDR2 FQNEAQ. The CDR3 sequence is 14 residues long. The CDR3 region is CASSLIQGYTEAFF. In DNA form, the CDR3 reads TGTGCCAGCAGCTTGATCCAGGGGTACACTGAAGCTTTCTTT. The variable domain in full, with the rest retrieved from reference TRBV7-8 and TRBJ1-1, is GAGVSQSPRYKVAKRGQDVALRCDPISGHVSLFWYQQALGQGPEFLTYFQNEAQLDKSGLPSDRFFAERPEGSVSTLKIQRTQQEDSAVYLCASSLIQGYTEAFFGQGTRLTVV.

The chain combines TRBV7-9 with TRBJ2-2; 11 nucleotides align to TRBD1. There are 17 residues in the CDR3. The germline V gene encodes CDR1 SEHNR and CDR2 FQNEAQ (reference sequence). V lost 8 bases, J lost 3 bases, and 11 bases stayed unmatched. The CDR3, as DNA: TGTGCCAGCGGAGGTAACCCGGGACAGGGGGACACCGGGGAGCTGTTTTTT. Protein sequence: CASGGNPGQGDTGELFF.

This clone has only a few counts. This CDR3 is also generated by other DNA sequences in the sample. This chain joins TRBV5-1 and TRBJ1-6; unclear D gene. V was pared by 0 bases and J by 9 bases, with 7 bases between. CDR1 is SGHRS, CDR2 YFSETQ, per germline. The CDR3 is 13 amino acids. CDR3 sequence: CASSLEAVSPLHF. The CDR3 DNA follows: TGCGCCAGCAGCTTGGAGGCCGTTTCACCCCTCCACTTT.

The chain has TRBV3-1 (or the pseudogene TRBV3-2) and TRBJ2-1; 11 positions match TRBD2. CDR1 LGHDT and CDR2 YNNKEL come from the germline V gene (reference sequence). The CDR3 covers 18 residues. V gave up 6 bases and J gave up 0 bases; unmatched junction bases: 10. The DNA for the CDR3 is TGTGCCAGCAGTCCCTGGGGACTAGCGGAGAGCTCCTACAATGAGCAGTTCTTC. Encoded protein: CASSPWGLAESSYNEQFF.